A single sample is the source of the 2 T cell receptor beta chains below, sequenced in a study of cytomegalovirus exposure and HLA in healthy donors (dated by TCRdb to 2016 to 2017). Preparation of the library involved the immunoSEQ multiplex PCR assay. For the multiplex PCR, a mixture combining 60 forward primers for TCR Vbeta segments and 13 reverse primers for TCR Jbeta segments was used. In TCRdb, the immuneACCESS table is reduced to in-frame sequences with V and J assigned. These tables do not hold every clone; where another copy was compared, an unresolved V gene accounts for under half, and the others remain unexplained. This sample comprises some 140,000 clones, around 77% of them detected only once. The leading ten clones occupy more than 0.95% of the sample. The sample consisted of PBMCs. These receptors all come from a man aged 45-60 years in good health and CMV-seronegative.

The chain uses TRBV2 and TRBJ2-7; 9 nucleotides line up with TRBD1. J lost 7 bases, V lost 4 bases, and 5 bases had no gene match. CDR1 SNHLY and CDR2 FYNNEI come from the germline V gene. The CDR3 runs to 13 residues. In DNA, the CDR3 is TGTGCCAGCAGTGTGGACAGGGGCGGAGAGCAGTACTTC. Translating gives CASSVDRGGEQYF.

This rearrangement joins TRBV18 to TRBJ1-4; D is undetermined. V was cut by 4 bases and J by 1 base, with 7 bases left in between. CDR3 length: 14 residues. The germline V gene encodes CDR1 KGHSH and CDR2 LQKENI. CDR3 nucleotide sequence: TGTGCCAGCTCACAAACAGTAACTAATGAAAAACTGTTTTTT. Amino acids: CASSQTVTNEKLFF.